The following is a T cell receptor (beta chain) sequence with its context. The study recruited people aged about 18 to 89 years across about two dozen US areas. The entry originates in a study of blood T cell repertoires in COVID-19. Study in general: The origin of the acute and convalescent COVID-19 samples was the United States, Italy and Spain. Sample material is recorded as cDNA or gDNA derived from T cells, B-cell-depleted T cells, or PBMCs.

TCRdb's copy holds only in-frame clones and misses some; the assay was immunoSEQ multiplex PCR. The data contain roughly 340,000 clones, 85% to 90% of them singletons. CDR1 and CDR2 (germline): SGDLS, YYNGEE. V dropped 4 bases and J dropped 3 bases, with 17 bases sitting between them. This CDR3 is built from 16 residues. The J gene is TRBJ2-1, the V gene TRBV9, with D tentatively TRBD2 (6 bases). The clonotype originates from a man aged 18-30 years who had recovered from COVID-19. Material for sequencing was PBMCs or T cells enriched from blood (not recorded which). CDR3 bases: TGTGCCAGCAGCCCACGAGACGCGGGGCTCTACAATGAGCAGTTCTTC. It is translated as CASSPRDAGLYNEQFF.